Below are 8 T cell receptor beta chains sequenced from a single sample in a study of T cells in Graves' hyperthyroidism and ophthalmopathy (dated by TCRdb to the late 2010s). Receptor amplification or capture employed multiplex PCR. The sample was run on an Illumina HiSeq 2000. The TCR beta CDR3 regions were amplified from the RNA transcripts. For the first round of RT-PCR on the TCR CDR3, the HTBI primer set was used together with the Qiagen OneStep RT-PCR kit. TCRdb reprocessed the public reads (quality trimming at Q25 with fastp, clone calling with MiXCR) and kept in-frame beta chains. Rows are combined by CDR3 protein, so each entry shows the most common genes and DNA. The sample table records a few hundred thousand distinct CDR3 sequences; around 14% of these occur just once. The ten largest account for around 7.3% of the sample. The sample comprised blood. Receptors were obtained from a woman between 25 and 40 years old with Graves' hyperthyroidism.

This sequence joins TRBV7-9 and TRBJ2-4; the D is unclear. The germline V and J ends were trimmed by 2 bases and 1 base, with 15 bases remaining between them. The CDR3 consists of 17 residues. Per germline, CDR1 SEHNR and CDR2 FQNEAQ (reference sequence). The CDR3 nucleotides are TGTGCCAGCAGCTTAAAGGGCCCCCCCGCGGCCAAAAACATTCAGTACTTC. It encodes CASSLKGPPAAKNIQYF.

This clonotype was picked up many times. The V gene is TRBV18, the J gene TRBJ2-1; no reliable D call. There are 12 residues in the CDR3. V was clipped by 0 bases and J by 4 bases, with 1 base between them. CDR1 KGHSH and CDR2 LQKENI come from the germline V gene. CDR3 DNA sequence: TGTGCCAGCTCACCACCGTACAATGAGCAGTTCTTC. Amino acids: CASSPPYNEQFF. Based on the CDR3 plus reference TRBV18 and TRBJ2-1, the full variable domain is NAGVMQNPRHLVRRRGQEARLRCSPMKGHSHVYWYRQLPEEGLKFMVYLQKENIIDESGMPKERFSAEFPKEGPSILRIQQVVRGDSAAYFCASSPPYNEQFFGPGTRLTVL.

This clonotype appeared many times. V and J are TRBV29-1 and TRBJ2-2; the D gene could be TRBD1 or TRBD2 (6 bases each). The CDR3 is 15 residues long. Looked up from germline, CDR1 is SQVTM and CDR2 is ANQGSEA. V shed 3 bases and J shed 5 bases, with 16 bases lying between them. The CDR3 nucleotides read TGCAGCGTTGAGTCAGGGGAGGTGACTACCGGGGAGCTGTTTTTT. It encodes CSVESGEVTTGELFF.

This clonotype was seen ten or more times. The chain combines TRBV28 with TRBJ2-2; 8 bases match TRBD2. The CDR3 spans 15 residues. Germline CDR1 and CDR2: MDHEN and SYDVKM. The trim removed 6 bases at V and 1 base at J, leaving 4 bases unmatched. The CDR3 bases are TGTGCCAGCAGACGAAGCGGGAGGAACACCGGGGAGCTGTTTTTT. Protein product: CASRRSGRNTGELFF. Full variable domain (missing parts from reference TRBV28 and TRBJ2-2): DVKVTQSSRYLVKRTGEKVFLECVQDMDHENMFWYRQDPGLGLRLIYFSYDVKMKEKGDIPEGYSVSREKKERFSLILESASTNQTSMYLCASRRSGRNTGELFFGEGSRLTVL.

This clonotype was seen at least ten times. The rearrangement uses TRBV27 and TRBJ2-1; the D gene is possibly TRBD1 (6 bases). Trimming took 6 bases from V and 13 from J, leaving 13 bases between them. Per germline, CDR1 MNHEY and CDR2 SMNVEV (reference sequence). The CDR3 covers 11 residues. The CDR3 loop is CASRTPGQQFF. The CDR3 DNA sequence: TGTGCCAGCAGGACTCCGGGACAACAGTTCTTC.

In its sample, this clonotype was seen many times. The chain carries TRBV6-1 and TRBJ2-5; either TRBD1 or TRBD2 may supply D (5 bases each). The ends were cut back, 5 bases at V and 5 bases at J, with 15 bases in the middle. The CDR3 totals 14 residues. CDR1 is MNHNS, CDR2 SASEGT, per germline. DNA for the CDR3: TGTGCCAGCAGTTATGAGGGGCACGGGGAGACCCAGTACTTC. This sequence encodes CASSYEGHGETQYF.

This clonotype was seen at least ten times. The chain links TRBV20-1 to TRBJ1-1, with TRBD1 as a possible D gene (6 bases). Germline V gene sequence: CDR1 DFQATT, CDR2 SNEGSKA (reference sequence). V lost 6 bases, J lost 5 bases, and 13 bases lay in between. The length of the CDR3 is 12 residues. CDR3 residues: CSAPNRETEAFF. CDR3 in DNA: TGCAGTGCCCCTAACAGGGAAACTGAAGCTTTCTTT.

This clonotype has more than one count but fewer than ten. This chain links TRBV5-1 with TRBJ2-6, with D perhaps matching TRBD1 (5 bases). CDR1 SGHRS and CDR2 YFSETQ come from the germline V gene. This CDR3 contains 20 residues. V gave up 1 base and J gave up 1 base, with 21 bases separating them. CDR3 coding DNA: TGCGCCAGCAGCTTGTCGTTCTGGGGCTCCCTGAAGTCTGGGGCCAACGTCCTGACTTTC. Residues: CASSLSFWGSLKSGANVLTF.